This T cell receptor beta chain was obtained from a study of T cell responses to AZD1222 COVID-19 vaccine. Whole-study findings and limits: Repertoire sampling occurred only after the peak T cell response. Spike-spanning, vaccine-associated CD4 TCRs were dominant at 160-218 and 743-854.

Sequenced by immunoSEQ multiplex PCR; TCRdb stores in-frame clones only, minus some. The sample has around 170,000 clones; approximately 90% are singletons. This clone was recorded once. Its matching antigen is unknown. V lost 2 bases to trimming and J lost 5 bases; unmatched junction nucleotides: 3. This CDR3 has 13 residues. From germline, CDR1 is SGHDT and CDR2 YYEEEE. The gene calls are TRBV5-6 and TRBJ2-5, with 7 bases that match TRBD2. Material: peripheral blood, obtained on day 0 of AZD1222 vaccination. This sequence was found in an adult in good health. The CDR3 loop reads CASSFREGETQYF. The CDR3 DNA reads TGTGCCAGCAGCTTCAGGGAGGGGGAGACCCAGTACTTC.